Presented here are 20 T cell receptor beta chains from one specimen sequenced in a study of cytomegalovirus exposure and HLA in healthy donors. PCR used 60 Vbeta primers and 13 Jbeta primers. Assay: immunoSEQ multiplex PCR; the TCRdb copy retains only in-frame clones and omits some. In the table there are over 150,000 clones, 80% to 90% of which are singletons. What was sequenced was PBMCs. These receptors originate from a woman between 50 and 59 years old in good health and CMV-seronegative.

The genes are TRBV19 and TRBJ2-2; D possibly corresponds to TRBD2 (6 bases). The ends were cut back, 4 bases at V and 5 bases at J, with 11 bases in the middle. The CDR3 consists of 14 residues. The V gene's germline CDR1 is LNHDA and CDR2 SQIVND (reference sequence). CDR3 DNA sequence: TGTGCCAGTAGTACAGGAGGGTTGACCGGGGAGCTGTTTTTT. Encoded protein: CASSTGGLTGELFF.

J is TRBJ2-3 and V is TRBV7-9, with 7 bases fitting TRBD2. With 0 bases clipped from V and 4 bases from J, the junction kept 1 base outside the gene matches. The CDR3 is made up of 14 amino acids. The germline V gene encodes CDR1 SEHNR and CDR2 FQNEAQ (reference sequence). CDR3: CASSLAGGSDTQYF. CDR3 bases: TGTGCCAGCAGCTTAGCGGGAGGGTCAGATACGCAGTATTTT.

The chain links TRBV29-1 to TRBJ2-5; 10 bases line up with TRBD2. The J call may be faulty, since TRBJ2-7 better matches the DNA end. Looked up from germline, CDR1 is SQVTM and CDR2 is ANQGSEA. CDR3 size: 13 residues. The CDR3 sequence is CSVEVIAGGEQYF. CDR3 in DNA: TGCAGCGTTGAAGTGATAGCGGGAGGCGAGCAGTACTTC.

J is TRBJ1-3 and V is TRBV5-4, with 10 bases that match TRBD1. The ends lost 4 bases at V and 3 bases at J; junction bases unmatched: 10. CDR3 length equals 17 residues. CDR1 SGHNT and CDR2 YYREEE come from the germline V gene (reference sequence). The CDR3 is CASSSPGQGSGGNTIYF. CDR3 DNA sequence: TGTGCCAGCAGCAGTCCGGGACAGGGGAGCGGTGGAAACACCATATATTTT.

The chain is built from TRBV14 and TRBJ2-7, with TRBD1 matching 9 bases. Germline V gives CDR1 SGHDN, CDR2 FVKESK. The junction had 5 bases not matched to a gene; V was cut back by 3 bases and J by 5 bases. The CDR3 loop spans 14 amino acids. This chain's CDR3 is CASSHPGQGNEQYF. The DNA for the CDR3 is TGTGCCAGCAGCCATCCAGGACAGGGGAACGAGCAGTACTTC.

This clone was observed a few times. In DNA form, the CDR3 reads TGTGCCAGCAGCCAAGATGTCGGCGGGAGGGCCAACGAGCAGTACTTC. Translation gives CASSQDVGGRANEQYF. This chain connects TRBV4-2 to TRBJ2-7; 9 positions match TRBD2. CDR3 length equals 16 residues. Germline CDR1 LGHNA, CDR2 YNFKEQ. J was trimmed by 5 bases and V by 0 bases; bases with no gene match: 8.

The CDR3 coding sequence is TGTGCCAGTAGTGACCAGGGGAGCTCCTACGAGCAGTACTTC. This encodes CASSDQGSSYEQYF. The chain combines TRBV19 with TRBJ2-7; D is possibly TRBD1 (6 bases). CDR1 LNHDA and CDR2 SQIVND come from the germline V gene (reference sequence). CDR3 length: 14 residues. V lost 5 bases, J lost 0 bases, and 11 bases lay in between.

The chain is built from TRBV10-3 and TRBJ2-1; no firm D call. Germline V gene sequence: CDR1 ENHRY, CDR2 SYGVKD. The CDR3 contains 14 residues. Trimming stripped 7 bases from V and 7 bases from J, with 17 bases between. CDR3 in DNA: TGTGCCATCAAAGCTCAAATTCTTTGGAATGAGCAGTTCTTC. Protein sequence: CAIKAQILWNEQFF.

The genes are TRBV6-6 and TRBJ2-5; 8 bases line up with TRBD2. The CDR3 covers 16 residues. Germline lookup yields CDR1 MNHNY and CDR2 SVGAGI (reference sequence). Trimming cost V 5 bases and J 2 bases; bases outside gene matches: 10. CDR3 nucleotides: TGTGCCAGCAGTCCTAGAGCGGGGGCTAGTCAAGAGACCCAGTACTTC. Amino acid sequence: CASSPRAGASQETQYF.

The V call is TRBV15, the J call TRBJ1-1; a weak D match, TRBD1 (5 bases). This CDR3 is 13 amino acids long. The V and J ends lost 5 bases and 1 base respectively, with 8 bases between them. Germline CDR1 LNHNV, CDR2 YYDKDF (reference sequence). CDR3 in amino acids: CATSGRGNTEAFF. The CDR3, as DNA: TGTGCCACCAGCGGAAGGGGGAACACTGAAGCTTTCTTT.

V is TRBV30 and J is TRBJ2-3; 7 nucleotides line up with TRBD1. CDR1 is GTSNPN and CDR2 is SVGIG in the germline V gene (reference sequence). The trim removed 5 bases at V and 4 bases at J, leaving 12 bases unmatched. The CDR3 length is 15 residues. In DNA, the CDR3 is TGTGCCTGGTCCGTGGGACAGAGCAAATCAGATACGCAGTATTTT. It specifies CAWSVGQSKSDTQYF. The full variable domain, with the rest looked up from reference TRBV30 and TRBJ2-3, is SQTIHQWPATLVQPVGSPLSLECTVEGTSNPNLYWYRQAAGRGLQLLFYSVGIGQISSEVPQNLSASRPQDRQFILSSKKLLLSDSGFYLCAWSVGQSKSDTQYFGPGTRLTVL.

The DNA of the CDR3 is TGCGCCAGCAGCCAAGATCTATTGGCTTCTAGCGGGAAAACAGATACGCAGTATTTT. Protein sequence: CASSQDLLASSGKTDTQYF. The J gene is TRBJ2-3, the V gene TRBV4-3, with 9 bases lining up with TRBD2. This CDR3 has 19 amino acids. Germline values: CDR1 LGHNA, CDR2 YSLEER. Trimming at V came to 0 bases and at J to 3 bases, leaving 13 bases not matched to a gene.

The genes are TRBV30 and TRBJ2-1; D remains unclear. CDR3 length: 13 residues. Trimming removed 2 bases at V and 1 base at J, with 6 bases between. Germline assignment: CDR1 GTSNPN and CDR2 SVGIG (reference sequence). The CDR3 protein is CAWSRPSYNEQFF. The CDR3 DNA reads as TGTGCCTGGAGTCGTCCGTCCTACAATGAGCAGTTCTTC.

The V and J genes are TRBV5-1 and TRBJ2-2, with D possibly matching TRBD2 (5 bases). With 4 bases removed from V and 1 base from J, the gap between germline ends came to 11 bases. In germline, CDR1 is SGHRS, CDR2 YFSETQ. This CDR3 has 15 amino acids. CDR3 region: CASSVDSLNTGELFF. The CDR3, as DNA: TGCGCCAGCAGCGTGGACTCTCTGAACACCGGGGAGCTGTTTTTT.

The CDR3: CASSSGHRNTEAFF. CDR3 bases: TGTGCCAGCAGCTCGGGACACCGGAACACTGAAGCTTTCTTT. The chain uses TRBV5-4 and TRBJ1-1; a weak D match, TRBD1 (6 bases). V lost 3 bases, J lost 1 base, and 10 bases lay in between. The CDR3 extends over 14 amino acids. Germline V gene sequence: CDR1 SGHNT, CDR2 YYREEE (reference sequence).

The chain recombines TRBV6-1 with TRBJ1-4; TRBD1 aligns across 8 bases. CDR1 and CDR2 from the germline V gene are MNHNS and SASEGT. Trimming cost V 8 bases and J 6 bases; bases outside gene matches: 8. The CDR3 extends over 14 amino acids. The CDR3 spells CASDSTGADEKLFF. DNA of the CDR3: TGTGCCAGCGACTCGACAGGGGCGGATGAAAAACTGTTTTTT.

This clone was observed a few times. J is TRBJ1-2 and V is TRBV27, with D perhaps TRBD1 (5 bases). Germline values: CDR1 MNHEY, CDR2 SMNVEV (reference sequence). V was shortened by 5 bases and J by 7 bases, with 17 bases between the two germline ends. This CDR3 region has 14 residues. In DNA, the CDR3 is TGTGCCAGCAGTACTCTGGCAGGGCATCGTGGCTACACCTTC. Translated, it gives CASSTLAGHRGYTF.

This clone was picked up a small number of times. This chain connects TRBV21-1 to TRBJ1-1; whether TRBD1, the table's D call, matches the DNA was not checked. TRBV21-1 is described as a pseudogene. This CDR3 comprises 13 residues. The CDR3, as DNA: TGTGCCAGCAGCAGGGACAGGGAAACTGAAGCTTTCTTT. This encodes CASSRDRETEAFF.

The CDR3 DNA is TGTGCCAGCAGAACTAGCGGGAGTTACGAGCAGTACTTC. Translating it yields CASRTSGSYEQYF. The gene calls are TRBV7-2 and TRBJ2-7; 11 nucleotides line up with TRBD2. The CDR3 is made up of 13 amino acids. V lost 6 bases, J lost 4 bases, and 2 bases stayed unmatched. Germline lookup yields CDR1 SGHTA and CDR2 FQGNSA.

In this sample, this clone turned up once. The chain couples TRBV7-8 to TRBJ1-3; D ambiguous. V was trimmed by 1 base and J by 0 bases, leaving 7 bases between them. This CDR3 is 15 amino acids long. Germline V gene data show CDR1 as SGHVS and CDR2 as FQNEAQ. CDR3 DNA: TGTGCCAGCAGCTTAGTAGTGAGCTCTGGAAACACCATATATTTT. Protein product: CASSLVVSSGNTIYF.